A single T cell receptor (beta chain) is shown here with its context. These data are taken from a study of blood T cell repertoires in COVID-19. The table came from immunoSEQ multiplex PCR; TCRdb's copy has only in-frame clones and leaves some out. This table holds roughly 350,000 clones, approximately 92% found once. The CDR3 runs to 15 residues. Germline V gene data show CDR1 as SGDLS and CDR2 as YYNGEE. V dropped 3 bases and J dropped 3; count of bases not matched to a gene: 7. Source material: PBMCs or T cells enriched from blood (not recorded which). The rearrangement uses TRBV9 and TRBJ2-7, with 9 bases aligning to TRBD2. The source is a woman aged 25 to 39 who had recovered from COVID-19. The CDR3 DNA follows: TGTGCCAGCAGCGCCGGTAGCGGGAGATACTACGAGCAGTACTTC. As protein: CASSAGSGRYYEQYF.